These T cell receptor beta chains were read from a single sample in a study of a mutant IDH1 vaccine in newly diagnosed glioma. Measured with immunoSEQ multiplex PCR; TCRdb has only the in-frame clones, and not every one. The repertoire includes roughly 84,000 clones, more than 65% of them detected once, and roughly 5% sits in the top ten. The sample consisted of PBMCs, taken from a glioma patient treated with radiotherapy, temozolomide or both. All receptors derive from a man aged 35 to 55 with glioma. Some clones in this sample may be carry-over from other donors' samples. Both conserved end residues are part of each CDR3. D genes are given only for firm matches. The size entry is marked missing in some rows and otherwise reads once, few, many or a size class.

>TRBV9|.|TRBJ1-1|.
TGTGCCAGCAGCGTAGGGGGGACTGAAGCTTTCTTT
CASSVGGTEAFF
>TRBV6-1|.|TRBJ2-7|.
TGTGCCAGCAGTGAAGCGCAAAATTCCTACGAGCAGTACTTC
CASSEAQNSYEQYF
>TRBV2|.|TRBJ1-3|.
TGTGCCAGCAGTGAAGGGGTTGGAAACACCATATATTTT
CASSEGVGNTIYF
>TRBV9|.|TRBJ1-4|TRBD1
TGTGCCAGCAGCGCACCGGGACAGGAGGATGAAAAACTGTTTTTT
CASSAPGQEDEKLFF
>TRBV2|.|TRBJ1-1|.
TGTGCCAGCAGTTTCCCGACCGGGATGAACACTGAAGCTTTCTTT
CASSFPTGMNTEAFF
>TRBV10-3|.|TRBJ2-1|.
TGTGCCATCCGGGCCCCTTCGGATGAGCAGTTCTTC
CAIRAPSDEQFF
>TRBV19|few|TRBJ1-1|TRBD1
TGTGCCAGCCGGGACAGGGGCCGGGGCACTGAAGCTTTCTTT
CASRDRGRGTEAFF
>TRBV4-1|.|TRBJ1-1|.
TGCGCCAGCAGCCAAGATTGCTCGGAGAGGACTGAAGCTTTCTTT
CASSQDCSERTEAFF
>TRBV18|few|TRBJ1-2|.
TGTGCCAGCTCACCTGGCCCACTCACCTATGGCTACACCTTC
CASSPGPLTYGYTF
>TRBV5-1|few|TRBJ1-1|.
TGCGCCAGCAGCCACCAAGACCTCAACACTGAAGCTTTCTTT
CASSHQDLNTEAFF
>TRBV6-1|.|TRBJ1-2|.
TGTGCCAGCAGTGAGGACGGACAGAGCTATGGCTACACCTTC
CASSEDGQSYGYTF
>TRBV13|.|TRBJ2-7|.
TGTGCCAGCAGCTTCGTACAGGGAGCCCACTACGAGCAGTACTTC
CASSFVQGAHYEQYF
>TRBV6-5|.|TRBJ1-1|TRBD1
TGTGCCAGCAGTTACTCGACAGGGGGCCTTGAAGCTTTCTTT
CASSYSTGGLEAFF
>TRBV5-1|once|TRBJ2-5|.
TGCGCCAGCACCCCACCGGGGGCAGGGGAGACCCAGTACTTC
CASTPPGAGETQYF
>TRBV7-9|once|TRBJ1-2|.
TGTGCCAGCAGCTTTCGGGGAAACAGTCCCTATGGCTACACCTTC
CASSFRGNSPYGYTF
>TRBV5-6|.|TRBJ2-5|.
TGTGCCAGCAGCTTAACACCGGAGACCCAGTACTTC
CASSLTPETQYF
>TRBV7-9|.|TRBJ1-6|.
TGTGCCAGCCGCTGGTACGAAAATTCACCCCTCCACTTT
CASRWYENSPLHF
>TRBV11-1|.|TRBJ1-1|.
TGTGCCAGCAGCCCTTGGAACACTGAAGCTTTCTTT
CASSPWNTEAFF
>TRBV5-1|.|TRBJ2-2|.
TGCGCCAGCAGCTTGGGAACGTTGAACACCGGGGAGCTGTTTTTT
CASSLGTLNTGELFF
>TRBV6-1|.|TRBJ1-2|.
TGTGCCAGCGTACGGGAACTGGGATATGGCTACACCTTC
CASVRELGYGYTF
>TRBV6-5|.|TRBJ1-2|.
TGTGCCAGCAGTGGTCTGGGGCAGGGAGGCTATGGCTACACCTTC
CASSGLGQGGYGYTF
>TRBV6-6|.|TRBJ2-7|.
TGTGCCAGCACGCCCCTGGGCGCGGGGAGCTACGAGCAGTACTTC
CASTPLGAGSYEQYF
>TRBV30|few|TRBJ2-2|.
TGTGCCTGGAGGGGGGGCCAGACCGGGGAGCTGTTTTTT
CAWRGGQTGELFF
>TRBV6-5|.|TRBJ1-4|TRBD1
TGTGCCAGCAGGACCGGACAGGGGAACGAAAAACTGTTTTTT
CASRTGQGNEKLFF
>TRBV7-9|.|TRBJ2-7|TRBD2
TGTGCCAGCAGCCTCCCGGGGGGACGCGAGCAGTACTTC
CASSLPGGREQYF
>TRBV5-1|.|TRBJ1-6|.
TGCGCCAGCAGCTTAAGGCAGGGCAGGGATTCACCCCTCCACTTT
CASSLRQGRDSPLHF
>TRBV18|.|TRBJ1-6|.
TGTGCCAGCTCACTGACCGGGACACCCTCCTATAATTCACCCCTCCACTTT
CASSLTGTPSYNSPLHF
>TRBV6-5|.|TRBJ1-1|.
TGTGCCAGCAGGATACAGGGACGGTTGAAGACTGAAGCTTTCTTT
CASRIQGRLKTEAFF
>TRBV15|once|TRBJ2-7|.
TGTGCCACCAGTCTGGATCGGGCCTCCTACGAGCAGTACTTC
CATSLDRASYEQYF
>TRBV7-2|.|TRBJ1-1|.
TGTGCCAGCAGCTTAGGACAGTTGAACACTGAAGCTTTCTTT
CASSLGQLNTEAFF
>TRBV6-5|.|TRBJ1-4|.
TGTGCCAGCAGCGTCAGTATCACTAATGAAAAACTGTTTTTT
CASSVSITNEKLFF
>TRBV6-5|.|TRBJ2-7|TRBD2
TGTGCCAGCGCCCGGGGGGGTGAAACCTACGAGCAGTACTTC
CASARGGETYEQYF
>TRBV5-1|.|TRBJ2-1|TRBD1
TGCGCCAGCAGCCGACAGGGGGCTTACAATGAGCAGTTCTTC
CASSRQGAYNEQFF
>TRBV5-1|.|TRBJ2-7|.
TGCGCCAGCAGCCCCCCGGGGCGGACCTACGAGCAGTACTTC
CASSPPGRTYEQYF
>TRBV30|.|TRBJ1-1|.
TGTGCCTGGACCACCGGGGCCAACACTGAAGCTTTCTTT
CAWTTGANTEAFF
>TRBV7-9|.|TRBJ1-6|TRBD1
TGTGCCAGCAGCGGGCGACAGGGGGCTAATTCACCCCTCCACTTT
CASSGRQGANSPLHF
>TRBV14|.|TRBJ2-7|.
TGTGCCAGCAGCGATACTTTGGTCGTCCACGAGCAGTACTTC
CASSDTLVVHEQYF
>TRBV23-1|.|TRBJ1-1|TRBD1
TGCGCCAGCAGATCCTCAGGGGGGCGGGTTGAAGCTTTCTTT
CASRSSGGRVEAFF
>TRBV5-4|.|TRBJ2-3|TRBD1
TGTGCCAGCAGCTGGGGACAGGGATTTCCAGATACGCAGTATTTT
CASSWGQGFPDTQYF
>TRBV7-2|.|TRBJ1-1|.
TGTGCCAGCAGCTTAGTCACGAACACTGAAGCTTTCTTT
CASSLVTNTEAFF
>TRBV20-1|few|TRBJ1-1|.
TGCAGTGCTAGTGGGAGGGGAGCTTTCTTT
CSASGRGAFF
>TRBV10-3|once|TRBJ2-1|TRBD2
TGTGCCACCTCGGGTAGCGGGGGGGCCGTTTCCTACAATGAGCAGTTCTTC
CATSGSGGAVSYNEQFF
>TRBV7-9|.|TRBJ1-5|.
TGTGCCAGCAGCGTGGAGCCCTACGGGGGGCCCCAGCATTTT
CASSVEPYGGPQHF
>TRBV10-3|once|TRBJ1-2|.
TGTGCCATCAGCGGGGGGACTACGGGAGGCTACACCTTC
CAISGGTTGGYTF